A selection of T cell receptor beta chains follows, all from one sample in a study of blood T cell repertoires in COVID-19. Some clones are missing from TCRdb's copy, which holds only in-frame ones; the method was immunoSEQ multiplex PCR. Of roughly 200,000 clones listed, about 88% are singletons. Sample: PBMCs or T cells enriched from blood (not recorded which). The receptors were gathered from a woman aged 40 to 49 in a cohort exposed to, infected with or recovered from COVID-19 (not recorded which). Both conserved end residues are part of each CDR3. Each record gives: CDR3 DNA, CDR3 protein, V gene, clone size, D gene, J gene. The D gene is left open where the match is weak. Only part of the rows carry a size: once, few, many, or a class if the clone is expanded.

TGTGCCAGCAGTTTAAAGGGGCGCGTTTTAGAAGCTTTCTTT,CASSLKGRVLEAFF,TRBV28,-,-,TRBJ1-1
TGTGCCACCAGTGACCCCGGGACTAGCGGGAGCACCGGGGAGCTGTTTTTT,CATSDPGTSGSTGELFF,TRBV24-1,-,TRBD2,TRBJ2-2
TGTGCCAGCAGCAATGTATTCACCTTC,CASSNVFTF,TRBV9,few,-,TRBJ1-2
TGTGCCAGCAGCGCATCAGGGGGCGCCGGTCAGCCCCAGCATTTT,CASSASGGAGQPQHF,TRBV9,-,TRBD1,TRBJ1-5
TGTGCCAGCTCACGGCTAGCGGGAAGAACCTACAATGAGCAGTTCTTC,CASSRLAGRTYNEQFF,TRBV18,-,TRBD2,TRBJ2-1
TGCGCCAGCAGATTAGGAAACACCATATATTTT,CASRLGNTIYF,TRBV5-1,-,-,TRBJ1-3
TGTGCCAGCAGCTTGAGCGGGAGAGGGGATACGCAGTATTTT,CASSLSGRGDTQYF,TRBV7-2,-,TRBD2,TRBJ2-3
TGTGCCATCAGTACAGGGGGCCACACTGAAGCTTTCTTT,CAISTGGHTEAFF,TRBV10-3,-,TRBD1,TRBJ1-1
TGTGCCAGCAGTTATAGGGGCACCGGGGAGCTGTTTTTT,CASSYRGTGELFF,TRBV27,-,-,TRBJ2-2
TGTGCCACCACACCGAGGGGTAACTGGCGGGAGCTCTACAATGAGCAGTTCTTC,CATTPRGNWRELYNEQFF,TRBV24-1,-,TRBD2,TRBJ2-1
TGCGCCAGCAGTGAGGGACAGGGGACATACAATGAGCAGTTCTTC,CASSEGQGTYNEQFF,TRBV4-1,-,TRBD1,TRBJ2-1
TGCGCCAGCAGTGAGAAGGGGCAGAGCTATGGCTACACCTTC,CASSEKGQSYGYTF,TRBV10-1,-,-,TRBJ1-2
TGTGCCATCAGTGAACTCGAAACTGAAGCTTTCTTT,CAISELETEAFF,TRBV10-3,-,-,TRBJ1-1
TGCGCCAGCAATGAAGCAGGGGTAGGCTACGAGCAGTACTTC,CASNEAGVGYEQYF,TRBV10-2,-,-,TRBJ2-7
TGTGCCAGCAGCTTACATAGCGGGGGGTCCTACGAGCAGTACTTC,CASSLHSGGSYEQYF,TRBV7-2,-,TRBD2,TRBJ2-7
TGCGCCAGCAGCTTGAGGCCAGGGGTTTACAATGAGCAGTTCTTC,CASSLRPGVYNEQFF,TRBV5-1,-,-,TRBJ2-1
TGTGCCAGCTCACCGACGTCGGGTGTTGGTAATCAGCCCCAGCATTTT,CASSPTSGVGNQPQHF,TRBV18,-,-,TRBJ1-5
TGTGCCAGCAGCGTATCGGGTAGCACAGATACGCAGTATTTT,CASSVSGSTDTQYF,TRBV9,-,-,TRBJ2-3
TGTGCCAGCAGCTCCCGGGACAGGGGGCTCTATTCACCCCTCCACTTT,CASSSRDRGLYSPLHF,TRBV7-6,once,TRBD1,TRBJ1-6
TGTGCCAGCAGTTACGAGACAGAAAGGGCTGAAAAACTGTTTTTT,CASSYETERAEKLFF,TRBV6-5,-,-,TRBJ1-4
TGTGCCAGCAGTGAAGGTCTAGAAAACTATGGCTACACCTTC,CASSEGLENYGYTF,TRBV6-1,-,-,TRBJ1-2
TGTGCCAGCAGCCCCGAGCGGGGCCAGAAAAATGAGCAGTTCTTC,CASSPERGQKNEQFF,TRBV27,-,TRBD2,TRBJ2-1
TGTGCCAGCAGCTTAGTCTCCTATGGCTACACCTTC,CASSLVSYGYTF,TRBV11-2,medium-sized,-,TRBJ1-2
TGTGCCAGCAGACCTACAGGGGTTTGGAGCACTGAAGCTTTCTTT,CASRPTGVWSTEAFF,TRBV2,-,TRBD1,TRBJ1-1
TGTGCCAGCAGTGTCACACAGGGGGTCGACGGGGAGCTGTTTTTT,CASSVTQGVDGELFF,TRBV3-1/TRBV3-2,few,TRBD1,TRBJ2-2
TGTGCCAGCAGCTTTGGGACTAGCGGGAGGCTAAACACAGATACGCAGTATTTT,CASSFGTSGRLNTDTQYF,TRBV11-2,-,TRBD2,TRBJ2-3
TGTGCCAGCACCATGGGACAGGGAACTGGCTACACCTTC,CASTMGQGTGYTF,TRBV25-1,-,TRBD1,TRBJ1-2
TGCAGCGTTGAACAGGACTCCTCCTACGAGCAGTACTTC,CSVEQDSSYEQYF,TRBV29-1,few,-,TRBJ2-7